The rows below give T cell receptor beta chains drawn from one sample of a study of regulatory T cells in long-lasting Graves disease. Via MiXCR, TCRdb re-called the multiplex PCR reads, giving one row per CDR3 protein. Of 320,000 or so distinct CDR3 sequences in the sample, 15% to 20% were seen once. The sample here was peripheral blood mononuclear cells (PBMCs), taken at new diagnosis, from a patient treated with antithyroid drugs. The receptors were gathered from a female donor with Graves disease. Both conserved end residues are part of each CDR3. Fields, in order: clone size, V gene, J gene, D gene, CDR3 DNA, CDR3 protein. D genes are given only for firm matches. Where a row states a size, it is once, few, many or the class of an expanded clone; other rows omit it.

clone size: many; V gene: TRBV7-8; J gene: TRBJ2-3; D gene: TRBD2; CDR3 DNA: TGTGCCAGCAGCTTGGATAGGAGGGAGGGTTTTCCAGATACGCAGTATTTT; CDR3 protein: CASSLDRREGFPDTQYF
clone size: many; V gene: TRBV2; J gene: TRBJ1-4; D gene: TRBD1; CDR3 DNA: TGTGCCAGCAGTGGAGACGGACAGGGGCGGGAAAAACTGTTTTTT; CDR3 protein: CASSGDGQGREKLFF
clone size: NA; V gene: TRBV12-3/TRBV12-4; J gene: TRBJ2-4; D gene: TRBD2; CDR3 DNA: TGTGCCAGCGCAATGGAACTAGCGGGAGTGGACATTCAGTACTTC; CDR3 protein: CASAMELAGVDIQYF
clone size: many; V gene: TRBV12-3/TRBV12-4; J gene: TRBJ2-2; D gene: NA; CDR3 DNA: TGTGCCAGCAGACTCAACACCGGGGAGCTGTTTTTT; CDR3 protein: CASRLNTGELFF
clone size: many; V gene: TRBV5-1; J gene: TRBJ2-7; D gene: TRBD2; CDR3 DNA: TGCGCCAGCAGCTTGGACGGAGCGGGAGCCTCCTACGAGCAGTACTTC; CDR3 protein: CASSLDGAGASYEQYF
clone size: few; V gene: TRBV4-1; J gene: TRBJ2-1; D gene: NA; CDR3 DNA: TGCGCCAGCACAACCGGCCCCGCCACTTCCTACAATGAGCAGTTCTTC; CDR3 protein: CASTTGPATSYNEQFF
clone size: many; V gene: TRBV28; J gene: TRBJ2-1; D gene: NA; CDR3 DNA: TGTGCCAGCACTAACCTCCCTCGGGGTTACAATGAGCAGTTCTTC; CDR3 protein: CASTNLPRGYNEQFF
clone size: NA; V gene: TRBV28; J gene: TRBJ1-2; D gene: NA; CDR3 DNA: TGTGCCAGCAGTTTAAGGCCCGATTATGGCTACACCTTC; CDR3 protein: CASSLRPDYGYTF
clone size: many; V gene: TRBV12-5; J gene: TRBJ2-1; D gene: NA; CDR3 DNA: TGTGCTAGTGCCCCTCCCGGGGCGGGACCCTTGAGCTCCTACAATGAGCAGTTCTTC; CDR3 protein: CASAPPGAGPLSSYNEQFF
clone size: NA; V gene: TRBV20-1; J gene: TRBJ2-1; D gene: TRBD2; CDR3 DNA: TGCAGTGCTAGTCTCGGGGGGGGGGCCTCCTACAATGAGCAGTTCTTC; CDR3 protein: CSASLGGGASYNEQFF
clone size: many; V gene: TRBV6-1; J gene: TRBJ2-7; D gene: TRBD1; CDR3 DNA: TGTGCCAGCAATTTAATTTGGGACAGGGGGTACGAGCAGTACTTC; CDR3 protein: CASNLIWDRGYEQYF
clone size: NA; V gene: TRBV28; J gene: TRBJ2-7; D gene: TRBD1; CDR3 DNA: TGTGCCAGCAGTCCCCGGGACAGAGCCTACGAGCAGTACTTC; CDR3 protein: CASSPRDRAYEQYF
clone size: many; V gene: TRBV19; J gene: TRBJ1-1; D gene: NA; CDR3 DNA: TGTGCCAGTAGTATAGGACAGACGAACACTGAAGCTTTCTTT; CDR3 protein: CASSIGQTNTEAFF
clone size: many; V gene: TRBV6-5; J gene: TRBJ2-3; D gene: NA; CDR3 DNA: TGTGCCAGCAGTTACTTTCGGGCCACAGATACGCAGTATTTT; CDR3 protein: CASSYFRATDTQYF
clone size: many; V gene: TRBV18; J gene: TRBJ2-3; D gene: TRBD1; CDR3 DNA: TGTGCCAGCTCACCACTCCGAGGGGGCAAAACAGATACGCAGTATTTT; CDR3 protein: CASSPLRGGKTDTQYF
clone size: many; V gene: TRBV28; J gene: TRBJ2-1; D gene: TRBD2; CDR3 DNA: TGTGCCAGCAGTTTCAGTACGACTAGCAGCTACAATGAGCAGTTCTTC; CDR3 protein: CASSFSTTSSYNEQFF
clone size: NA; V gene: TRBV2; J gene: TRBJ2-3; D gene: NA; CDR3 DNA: TGTGCCAGCAGGATAGACTCAAACACAGATACGCAGTATTTT; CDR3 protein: CASRIDSNTDTQYF
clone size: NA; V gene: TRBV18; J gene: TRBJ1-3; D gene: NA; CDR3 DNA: TGTGCCAGCTCACCCGACAGTTATGGAAACACCATATATTTT; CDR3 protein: CASSPDSYGNTIYF
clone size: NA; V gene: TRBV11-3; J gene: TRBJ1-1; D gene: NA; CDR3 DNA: TGTGCCAGCAGCCACCCTAGCGCTTACACTGAAGCTTTCTTT; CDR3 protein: CASSHPSAYTEAFF
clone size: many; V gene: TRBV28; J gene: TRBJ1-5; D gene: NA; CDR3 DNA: TGTGCCAGCAGTTCAATTAGCGCCTATCGAACCGGGGCCGCCCGGCATTTT; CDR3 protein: CASSSISAYRTGAARHF
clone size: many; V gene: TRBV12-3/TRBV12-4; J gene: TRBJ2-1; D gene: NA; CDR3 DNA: TGTGCCAGCAGTTTAAGGGACCCCCTCCACAATGAGCAGTTCTTC; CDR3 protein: CASSLRDPLHNEQFF
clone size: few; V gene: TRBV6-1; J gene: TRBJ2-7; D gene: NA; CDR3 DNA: TGTGCCAGCACCCCTGTGGGAAAGTACGAGCAGTACTTC; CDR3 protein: CASTPVGKYEQYF
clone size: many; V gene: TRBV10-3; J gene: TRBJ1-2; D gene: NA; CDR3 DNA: TGTGCCATCAGTGCGTCAGACAGCTACTATGGCTACACCTTC; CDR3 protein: CAISASDSYYGYTF
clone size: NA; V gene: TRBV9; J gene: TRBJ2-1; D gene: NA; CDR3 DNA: TGTGCCAGCACCAAAAAGGATTCCCGATACAATGAGCAGTTCTTC; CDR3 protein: CASTKKDSRYNEQFF
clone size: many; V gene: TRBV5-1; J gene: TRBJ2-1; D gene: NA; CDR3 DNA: TGCGCCAGCAGCGCGGACTTTGGGGAGCAGTTCTTC; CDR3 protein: CASSADFGEQFF
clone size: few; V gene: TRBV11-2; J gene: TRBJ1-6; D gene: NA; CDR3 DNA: TGTGCCAGCACTGCCGGGGAGAGGCGGGGGAATTCACCCCTCCACTTT; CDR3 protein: CASTAGERRGNSPLHF
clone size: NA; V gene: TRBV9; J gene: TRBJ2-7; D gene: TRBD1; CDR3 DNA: TGTGCCAGCAGCATACAGGGGGTAGGCTACGAGCAGTACTTC; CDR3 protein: CASSIQGVGYEQYF
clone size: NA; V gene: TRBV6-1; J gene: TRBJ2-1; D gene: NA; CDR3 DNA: TGTGCCAGCAGTGAATTTCTGCCCGTGAGGGCAAACAATGAGCAGTTCTTC; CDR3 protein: CASSEFLPVRANNEQFF
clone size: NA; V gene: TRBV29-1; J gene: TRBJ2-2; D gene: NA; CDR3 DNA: TGCAGCGTTGAAGTAGGCGGGGCGGGTTCCACCGGGGAGCTGTTTTTT; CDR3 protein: CSVEVGGAGSTGELFF
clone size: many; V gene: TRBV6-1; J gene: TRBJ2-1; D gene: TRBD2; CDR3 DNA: TGTGCCAGCAGTACACCCATATCCCCCTCACTGACTAGCGGGGACTACAATGAGCAGTTCTTC; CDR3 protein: CASSTPISPSLTSGDYNEQFF
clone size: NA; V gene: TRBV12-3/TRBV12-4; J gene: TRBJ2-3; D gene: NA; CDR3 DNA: TGTGCCAGCAGTTTAGCGGGTAGACCCACTTTAACCACAGATACGCAGTATTTT; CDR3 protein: CASSLAGRPTLTTDTQYF
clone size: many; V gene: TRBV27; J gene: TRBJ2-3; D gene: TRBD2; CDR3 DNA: TGTGCCAGCAGTCCCAAGACTAGCGGGAGATTGGATACGCAGTATTTT; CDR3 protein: CASSPKTSGRLDTQYF
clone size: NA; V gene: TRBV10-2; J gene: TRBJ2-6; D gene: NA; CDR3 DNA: TGCGCCAGCAGGGCCAACGTCCTGACTTTC; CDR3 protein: CASRANVLTF
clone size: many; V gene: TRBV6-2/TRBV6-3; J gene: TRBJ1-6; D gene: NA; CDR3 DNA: TGTGCCAGCAGTTACTCTTCAGGGAGCTCCTATAATTCACCCCTCCACTTT; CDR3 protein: CASSYSSGSSYNSPLHF
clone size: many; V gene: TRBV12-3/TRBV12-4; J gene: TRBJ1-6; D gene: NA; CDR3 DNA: TGTGCCAGCAGTTTTCGGAACCCTAATTCACCCCTCCACTTT; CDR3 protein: CASSFRNPNSPLHF